These 7 T cell receptor beta chains came from one sample sequenced in a study of blood T cell repertoires in COVID-19. Data came from immunoSEQ multiplex PCR; TCRdb stores just in-frame clones and leaves some out. The table has tens of thousands of clones, about 85% seen once; the top ten hold around 9%. Sequencing input: peripheral blood. These receptors were taken from a human donor in a cohort sampled during active COVID-19.

The DNA of the CDR3 is TGTGCCAGCCTCGGACAGGGAGGGAGCGGGGAGCTGTTTTTT. As protein: CASLGQGGSGELFF. The chain employs TRBV6-5 and TRBJ2-2; weak D call: TRBD1 (8 bases). The CDR3 loop spans 14 amino acids. Germline V gene data show CDR1 as MNHEY and CDR2 as SVGAGI. Deletions cut 8 bases from V and 7 bases from J, with 17 bases between.

This sequence joins TRBV14 and TRBJ1-1, with D unresolved. V was cut by 1 base and J by 2 bases, with 5 bases left in between. Germline values: CDR1 SGHDN, CDR2 FVKESK. The CDR3 consists of 13 residues. The CDR3 spells CASSQVLNTEAFF. Here the CDR3 DNA reads TGTGCCAGCAGCCAAGTATTAAACACTGAAGCTTTCTTT.

The table lists this clone with a few counts. V usage is TRBV2 and J usage is TRBJ2-3; D ambiguous. This CDR3 comprises 12 residues. Germline V gives CDR1 SNHLY, CDR2 FYNNEI. Between the trimmed V and J ends, which lost 5 bases and 4 bases, there was a span of 7 bases. CDR3 sequence: CASSPRADTQYF. DNA of the CDR3: TGTGCCAGCAGTCCCCGTGCAGATACGCAGTATTTT.

CDR3 in DNA: TGTGCCAGCAGCTTAGGTGCCGGGAATAATTCACCCCTCCACTTT. It translates to CASSLGAGNNSPLHF. The chain carries TRBV7-8 and TRBJ1-6; D gene ambiguous. CDR1 and CDR2 from the germline V gene are SGHVS and FQNEAQ. The CDR3 has 15 residues. Between the trimmed V and J ends, which lost 1 base and 5 bases, there was a span of 9 bases.

The rearrangement uses TRBV7-3 and TRBJ2-2; a possible D gene is TRBD2 (5 bases). Trimming took 4 bases from V and 6 from J, leaving 21 bases between them. Germline CDR1 is SGHTA and CDR2 is FQGTGA. The CDR3 covers 17 residues. CDR3 sequence reads: CASSSNRAGLAPGELFF. The DNA of the CDR3 is TGTGCCAGCAGCTCAAACCGGGCTGGGCTAGCACCCGGGGAGCTGTTTTTT.

The chain has TRBV2 and TRBJ2-1; TRBD2 matches at 13 bases. Germline CDR1 SNHLY, CDR2 FYNNEI. The CDR3 covers 17 residues. V lost 6 bases and J lost 6; bases outside the gene matches: 11. CDR3 loop: CASSGGLAGAGANEQFF. The CDR3 region has the DNA TGTGCCAGCAGCGGAGGACTAGCGGGAGCGGGGGCCAATGAGCAGTTCTTC.

This clone was seen more than once but under ten times. The rearrangement joins TRBV6-1 to TRBJ1-6; 10 bases are shared with TRBD1. Germline values: CDR1 MNHNS, CDR2 SASEGT. The CDR3 loop spans 14 amino acids. V lost 1 base, J lost 9 bases, and 0 bases stayed unmatched. The CDR3 protein is CASSEGTGGSPLHF. CDR3 bases: TGTGCCAGCAGTGAAGGGACAGGGGGTTCACCCCTCCACTTT.